Detailed here is one T cell receptor (beta chain). What it binds is unknown. V lost 1 base and J lost 7, with 4 bases in between. The CDR3 spans 11 residues. Germline CDR1 is SEHNR and CDR2 is FQNEAQ (reference sequence). This entry belongs to a study of cytomegalovirus exposure and HLA in healthy donors. Primers for the PCR totalled 60 Vbeta and 13 Jbeta. The method was immunoSEQ multiplex PCR; TCRdb's version includes in-frame clones alone and lacks a portion of them. The sample contains some 140,000 clones, around nine tenths of which appear only once. Whole-study findings and limits: Over 150 TCR beta chains were listed as cytomegalovirus-associated. Association of a missense DCLRE1C variant with TCR beta V- and J-gene trimming was reported in a later analysis.

V and J are TRBV7-9 and TRBJ1-1; the D is unclear. The sample comprised PBMCs. The TCR sequence derives from a woman younger than 45 in good health and CMV-seronegative. CDR3 DNA sequence: TGTGCCAGCAGCTTAGGGAGTGAAGCTTTCTTT. Protein product: CASSLGSEAFF.